The T cell receptor beta chain under discussion was sequenced for a study of blood T cell repertoires in COVID-19. The data were produced by immunoSEQ multiplex PCR, yet TCRdb's version contains in-frame clones alone and is incomplete. The sample includes roughly 400,000 clones, around 90% seen only once; the top ten take roughly 2%. Unmatched junction bases numbered 6, after V lost 2 bases and J lost 6 bases. The germline gives CDR1 MNHNS, CDR2 SASEGT. The CDR3 is 16 amino acids. The chain carries TRBV6-1 and TRBJ2-2; 10 bases agree with TRBD1. Sequenced input: PBMCs or T cells enriched from blood (not recorded which). This clonotype originated in a woman aged 40 to 55 with acute COVID-19. The CDR3 spells CASSELWTGGAGELFF. In DNA form, the CDR3 reads TGTGCCAGCAGTGAATTGTGGACAGGGGGAGCCGGGGAGCTGTTTTTT.